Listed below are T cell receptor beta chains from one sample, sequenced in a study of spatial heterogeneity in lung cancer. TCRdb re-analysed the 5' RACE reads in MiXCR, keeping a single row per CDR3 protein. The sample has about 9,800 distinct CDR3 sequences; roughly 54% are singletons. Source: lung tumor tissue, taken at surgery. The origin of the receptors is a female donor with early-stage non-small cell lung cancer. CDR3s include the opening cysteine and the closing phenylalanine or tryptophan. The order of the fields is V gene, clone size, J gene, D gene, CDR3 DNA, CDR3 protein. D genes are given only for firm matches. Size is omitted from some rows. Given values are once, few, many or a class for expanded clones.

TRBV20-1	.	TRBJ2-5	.	TGCAGTGCTAGGGTGTTACGGGGGGCGTACCAAGAGACCCAGTACTTC	CSARVLRGAYQETQYF
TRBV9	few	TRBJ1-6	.	TGTGCCAGCAGCGTAGGGTCAGGCGGGTATAATTCACCCCTCCACTTT	CASSVGSGGYNSPLHF
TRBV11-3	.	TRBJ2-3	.	TGTGCCAGCAGCCCCCGACTAGGGTGGTCAGATACGCAGTATTTT	CASSPRLGWSDTQYF
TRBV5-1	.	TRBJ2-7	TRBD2	TGCGCCAGCAGCCCACTAGCGAAGGTCTTCGAGCAGTACTTC	CASSPLAKVFEQYF
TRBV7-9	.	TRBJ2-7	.	TGTGCCAGCAGCCAACAACTCTCCCCCTACGAGCAGTACTTC	CASSQQLSPYEQYF
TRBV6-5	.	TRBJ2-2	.	TGTGCCAGCAGGGCCCCGGGCAGGCTCACCGGGGAGCTGTTTTTT	CASRAPGRLTGELFF
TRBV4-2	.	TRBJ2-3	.	TGTGCCAGCAGCCAAGATCCCCTGAGGATGGGCACAGATACGCAGTATTTT	CASSQDPLRMGTDTQYF
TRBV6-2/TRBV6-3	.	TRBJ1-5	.	TGTGCCAGCAGTTACATGGGGGACATTAGCAATCAGCCCCAGCATTTT	CASSYMGDISNQPQHF
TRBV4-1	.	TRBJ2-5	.	TGCGCCAGCAGCCCTGTCGGGGGCACCGGGGAGACCCAGTACTTC	CASSPVGGTGETQYF
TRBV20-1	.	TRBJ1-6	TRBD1	TGCAGTGCCAACAGGGGTGAGGGTTCACCCCTCCACTTT	CSANRGEGSPLHF
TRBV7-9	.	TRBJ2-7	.	TGTGCCAGCAGCTCGGACTTTTACGAGCAGTACTTC	CASSSDFYEQYF
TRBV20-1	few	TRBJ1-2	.	TGCAGTGCTAGTTGGGGTTATGGCTACACCTTC	CSASWGYGYTF
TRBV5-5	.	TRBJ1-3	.	TGTGCCAGCAGCCGAGGGTTCTCTGGAAACACCATATATTTT	CASSRGFSGNTIYF
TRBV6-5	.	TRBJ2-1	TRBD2	TGTGCCACCGCGGCGGCGGGAGATGGGGAGCAGTTCTTC	CATAAAGDGEQFF
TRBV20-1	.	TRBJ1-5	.	TGCAGTGCTAGATCTCAGGGGACTCAGCCCCAGCATTTT	CSARSQGTQPQHF
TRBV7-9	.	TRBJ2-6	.	TGTGCCAGCAGCTTAGGACAGTACAACGTCCTGACTTTC	CASSLGQYNVLTF
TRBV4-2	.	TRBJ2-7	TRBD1	TGTGCCAGCAGCCGGGGGACAGGGGGGTACGAGCAGTACTTC	CASSRGTGGYEQYF
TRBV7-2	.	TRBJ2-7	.	TGTGCCAGCAGCTGGGCGGGTTACGAGCAGTACTTC	CASSWAGYEQYF
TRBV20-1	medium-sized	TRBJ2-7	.	TGCAGTGCTAGAAACCGGGACACGGGCACCTACGAGCAGTACTTC	CSARNRDTGTYEQYF
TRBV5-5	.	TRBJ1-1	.	TGTGCCAGCACTCTGACGGACAGAAATACTGAAGCTTTCTTT	CASTLTDRNTEAFF
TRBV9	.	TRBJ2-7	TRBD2	TGTGCCAGCAGCGTAACTAGCGGAGACTACGAGCAGTACTTC	CASSVTSGDYEQYF
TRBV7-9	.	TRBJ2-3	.	TGTGCCAGCAGCCAGGGACGGGGATCCACAGATACGCAGTATTTT	CASSQGRGSTDTQYF
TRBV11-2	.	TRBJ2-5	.	TGTGCCAGCAGCTTAGAGGTCCGTTCCAAGACCCAGTACTTC	CASSLEVRSKTQYF
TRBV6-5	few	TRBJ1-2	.	TGTGCCAGCAGTTACTCCACAGGGATGATTACGGGACGCTACACCTTC	CASSYSTGMITGRYTF
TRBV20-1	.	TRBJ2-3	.	TGCAGTGCTAGAGTCTCCCTAGGCACAGATACGCAGTATTTT	CSARVSLGTDTQYF
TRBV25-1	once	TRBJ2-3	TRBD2	TGTGCCAGCACCCCACTAGCGGGTATAACAGATACGCAGTATTTT	CASTPLAGITDTQYF
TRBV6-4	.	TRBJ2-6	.	TGTGCCAGCTCGTCTTCAACCGGGGTCCTGACTTTC	CASSSSTGVLTF
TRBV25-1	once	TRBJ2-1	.	TGTGCCAGCAGTGTCCCGGGGTACAATGAGCAGTTCTTC	CASSVPGYNEQFF
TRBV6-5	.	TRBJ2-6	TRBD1	TGTGCCAGCAGAGAGGGACAGGTCAGACCTAGCCAATTTTCTGGGGCCAACGTCCTGACTTTC	CASREGQVRPSQFSGANVLTF
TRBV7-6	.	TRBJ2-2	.	TGTGCCAGCAGCCGGGGACACCTGAACACCGGGGAGCTGTTTTTT	CASSRGHLNTGELFF
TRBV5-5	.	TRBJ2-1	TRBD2	TGTGCCAGCAGCTTATCCCTCGGACTAGCGGGACTCCATGAGCAGTTCTTC	CASSLSLGLAGLHEQFF
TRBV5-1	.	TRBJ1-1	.	TGCGCCAGCAGCCCGAACTCAGGGGTCGGCGGCACTGAAGCTTTCTTT	CASSPNSGVGGTEAFF
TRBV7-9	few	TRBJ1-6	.	TGTGCCAGCAGCGTCGGGAGGGTAGGGTCACCCCTCCACTTT	CASSVGRVGSPLHF
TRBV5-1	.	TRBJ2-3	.	TGCGCCAGCAGCTCTATCGATAGCACAGATACGCAGTATTTT	CASSSIDSTDTQYF
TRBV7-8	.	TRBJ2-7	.	TGTGCCAGCAGCTTTTATCCCGACTCCTACGAGCAGTACTTC	CASSFYPDSYEQYF
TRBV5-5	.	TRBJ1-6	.	TGTGCCAGCAGCTTGTACGGTAATTCACCCCTCCACTTT	CASSLYGNSPLHF
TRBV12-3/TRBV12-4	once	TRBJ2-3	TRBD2	TGTGCCACTGGCCGACGTAGCGGGGGGGCCAGAGATACGCAGTATTTT	CATGRRSGGARDTQYF
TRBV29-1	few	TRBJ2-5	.	TGCAGCGTGGCCAGGGGTGGGGAGACCCAGTACTTC	CSVARGGETQYF
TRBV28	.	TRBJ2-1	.	TGTGCCAGCAGTTGGGAACCCAATGAGCAGTTCTTC	CASSWEPNEQFF
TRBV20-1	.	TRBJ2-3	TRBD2	TGCAGTGCTAGCCCAATCCGGACTAGCGGGAGGACAGATACGCAGTATTTT	CSASPIRTSGRTDTQYF
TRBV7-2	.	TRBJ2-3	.	TGTGCCAGCAGCCAAAGCGGAACGACAGATACGCAGTATTTT	CASSQSGTTDTQYF
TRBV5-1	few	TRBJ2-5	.	TGCGCCAGCAGCTTGGCTCGAGCGGGTGGCCAAGAGACCCAGTACTTC	CASSLARAGGQETQYF
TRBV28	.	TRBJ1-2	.	TGTGCCAGCACCACGCGGTTGGATGGCTACACCTTC	CASTTRLDGYTF
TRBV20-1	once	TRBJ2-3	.	TGCAGTGCTAGAGCTCCCCCAGCACGGGATACGCAGTATTTT	CSARAPPARDTQYF
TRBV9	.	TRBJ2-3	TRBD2	TGTGCCAGCAGCGTAGCTAGCGGGGGGACCACAGATACGCAGTATTTT	CASSVASGGTTDTQYF
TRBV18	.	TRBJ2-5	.	TGTGCCAGCTCACCCCTTCGGGGCTGGGAAGAGACCCAGTACTTC	CASSPLRGWEETQYF
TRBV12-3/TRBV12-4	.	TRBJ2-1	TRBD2	TGTGCCAGCAGGGGGACTAGCGGGGCCTACAATGAGCAGTTCTTC	CASRGTSGAYNEQFF
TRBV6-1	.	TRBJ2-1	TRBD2	TGTGCCAGCAGTGAAACGGCACCCGGGGGGAGGGATGAGCAGTTCTTC	CASSETAPGGRDEQFF
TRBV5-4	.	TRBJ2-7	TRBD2	TGTGCCAGCAGCTTGGATCTAGCGGTCTCCTACGAGCAGTACTTC	CASSLDLAVSYEQYF
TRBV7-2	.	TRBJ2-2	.	TGTGCCAGCAGCTTAGATAATTTGGGAAACACCGGGGAGCTGTTTTTT	CASSLDNLGNTGELFF
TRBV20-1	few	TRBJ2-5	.	TGCAGTGCTGCCACGAGAGAGACCCAGTACTTC	CSAATRETQYF
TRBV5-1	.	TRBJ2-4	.	TGCGCCAGCAGCTTGACAGTGACCAAAAACATTCAGTACTTC	CASSLTVTKNIQYF
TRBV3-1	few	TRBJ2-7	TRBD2	TGTGCCAGCAGCCGACCTAACCTAGCGGGGCGCCCCTACGAGCAGTACTTC	CASSRPNLAGRPYEQYF
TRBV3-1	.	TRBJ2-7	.	TGTGCCAGCAGCCAACTCGTCCTCTACGAGCAGTACTTC	CASSQLVLYEQYF
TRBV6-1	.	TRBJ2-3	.	TGTGCCAGCAGTTTCAGGACGGGGACAGATACGCAGTATTTT	CASSFRTGTDTQYF
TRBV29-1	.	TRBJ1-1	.	TGCAGCGTTGCCCAGGGTAACACTGAAGCTTTCTTT	CSVAQGNTEAFF
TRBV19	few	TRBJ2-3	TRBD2	TGTGCCAGTAGTATTTCGGGGGGTACGCAGTATTTT	CASSISGGTQYF